This TCR beta chain appears in the sequencing data of a study of blood T cell repertoires in COVID-19. Looking at the study overall: Material from acute and convalescent COVID-19 was sourced from the United States, Italy and Spain. In each case, the material was cDNA or gDNA derived from T cells, B-cell-depleted T cells, or PBMCs.

Clones were read by immunoSEQ multiplex PCR, and TCRdb kept only the in-frame ones, dropping some. Of roughly 98,000 clones in the sample, 81% are singletons; the top ten hold about 13%. CDR1 is MGHRA and CDR2 is YSYEKL in the germline V gene. V dropped 0 bases and J dropped 12 bases, with 21 bases sitting between them. The CDR3 totals 16 residues. This TCR was sampled from a human donor in a cohort sampled during active COVID-19. The sample taken for sequencing was peripheral blood. The V and J genes are TRBV4-1 and TRBJ1-5; tentatively, D is TRBD1 (5 bases). CDR3 protein: CASSQDLISRGGLQHF. The CDR3 nucleotides read TGCGCCAGCAGCCAAGATTTAATTTCTCGCGGGGGTCTCCAGCATTTT.